This TCR beta chain was recovered during a study of shared clonotypes between healthy human individuals. Study-wide background: Every donor yielded three CD4 naive, three CD4 memory, two CD8 naive and one CD8 memory plate.

Sequencing was performed with immunoSEQ multiplex PCR; in TCRdb, only in-frame clones are kept and a portion is missing. The sample includes fewer than 850,000 clones, around 90% seen only once; the top ten take 30% to 40%. Note on this clone: Its antigen is unidentified.

General study results and limits: Sequencing depth was predicted to influence how clonotypes are shared among donors.

The clonotype comes from a man between 18 and 35 years old in good health. Some clones in this sample may be carry-over from other donors' samples. Input material: memory CD8+ T cells from PBMCs. Subset specified: CD45RO+ cells pooled with CCR7-negative TemRA cells.

The CDR3 nucleotides read TGTGCCAGCAGCTTAGCGGGAGACCGCACCGGGGAGCTGTTTTTT. Translation: CASSLAGDRTGELFF. J is TRBJ2-2 and V is TRBV7-9; weak D call: TRBD2 (5 bases). The CDR3 contains 15 residues. The germline V gene encodes CDR1 SEHNR and CDR2 FQNEAQ (reference sequence). V lost 0 bases to trimming and J lost 4 bases, with 9 bases between them.